This TCR beta chain comes out of a study of blood T cell repertoires in COVID-19. The overall study: PBMCs, B-cell-depleted T cells, or T cells were the source of the cDNA or gDNA that made up the material.

Enrolled during active infection, Seattle patients were then followed longitudinally. Authors' processing steps: Amplified reference gene primers provided the basis for estimating nucleated cell counts. Produced via immunoSEQ multiplex PCR; TCRdb's table is partial and in-frame only. V, J and clone size are taken as reported in that table, and D and trimming were inferred from the DNA itself. The data show nearly 350,000 clones, roughly 90% seen once. The sequenced sample consisted of peripheral blood. The clonotype was recovered from a woman aged 70-85 years with COVID-19, enrolled during active disease.

The CDR3 spells CASSQIGLAGGSDEQYF. The CDR3 region has the DNA TGTGCCAGCAGCCAAATCGGACTAGCGGGGGGGTCCGACGAGCAGTACTTC. The chain combines TRBV4-2 with TRBJ2-7; 15 bases agree with TRBD2. Germline V gives CDR1 LGHNA, CDR2 YNFKEQ. The CDR3 sequence is 17 residues long. Losses at the gene ends were 2 bases for V and 5 bases for J; bases not matched to a gene: 7.